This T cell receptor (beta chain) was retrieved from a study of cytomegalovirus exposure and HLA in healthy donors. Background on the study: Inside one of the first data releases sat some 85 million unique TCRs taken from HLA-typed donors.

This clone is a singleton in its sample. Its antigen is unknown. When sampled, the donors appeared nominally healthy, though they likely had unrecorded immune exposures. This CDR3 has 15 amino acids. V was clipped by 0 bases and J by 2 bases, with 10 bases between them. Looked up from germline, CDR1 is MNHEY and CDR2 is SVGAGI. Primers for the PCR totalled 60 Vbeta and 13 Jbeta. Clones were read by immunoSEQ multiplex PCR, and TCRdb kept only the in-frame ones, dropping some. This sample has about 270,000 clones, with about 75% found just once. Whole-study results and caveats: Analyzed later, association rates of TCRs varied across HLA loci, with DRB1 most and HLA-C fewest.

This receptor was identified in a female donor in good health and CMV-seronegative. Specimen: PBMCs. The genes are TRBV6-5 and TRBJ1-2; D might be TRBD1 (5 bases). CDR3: CASSYSGQFNYGYTF. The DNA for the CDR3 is TGTGCCAGCAGTTACTCGGGGCAGTTCAACTATGGCTACACCTTC.